These 10 T cell receptor beta chains originate from one sample sequenced in a study of CD8+ T cells in alopecia areata. RNA was isolated and reverse transcribed to cDNA, the sequencing template. Sequencing was performed with immunoSEQ multiplex PCR; in TCRdb, only in-frame clones are kept and a portion is missing. The sample carries 95,000 to 120,000 clones, approximately 50% recorded once. Sequencing input: NKG2D-low CD8+ T cells sorted from blood. Every receptor here comes from a human donor with alopecia areata.

The J gene is TRBJ1-1, the V gene TRBV25-1; perhaps TRBD1 as D (5 bases). CDR1 and CDR2 from the germline V gene are MGHDK and SYGVNS. The length of the CDR3 is 11 residues. Trimming left V 8 bases short and J 9 bases short, with 13 bases between. The CDR3 is CASLAGPKAFF. The CDR3 coding sequence is TGTGCCAGCTTGGCGGGGCCTAAAGCTTTCTTT. The entire variable domain, with the rest obtained from reference TRBV25-1 and TRBJ1-1, is as follows: EADIYQTPRYLVIGTGKKITLECSQTMGHDKMYWYQQDPGMELHLIHYSYGVNSTEKGDLSSESTVSRIRTEHFPLTLESARPSHTSQYLCASLAGPKAFFGQGTRLTVV.

V usage is TRBV14 and J usage is TRBJ1-2, with a possible D match to TRBD1 (5 bases). Trimming left V 2 bases short and J 7 bases short, with 8 bases between. The germline V gene encodes CDR1 SGHDN and CDR2 FVKESK. This CDR3 spans 12 amino acids. The CDR3 DNA follows: TGTGCCAGCAGCCAAACAGGCTTTGGCTACACCTTC. This codes for CASSQTGFGYTF.

The chain couples TRBV27 to TRBJ2-1; TRBD2 is a possible D gene (6 bases). The CDR3 is made up of 14 amino acids. V lost 6 bases and J 1 base, leaving 10 bases between the germline ends. Germline V gene lookup returns CDR1 MNHEY and CDR2 SMNVEV (reference sequence). The CDR3 DNA reads as TGTGCCAGCAGAAACGGGGGTTCCTACAATGAGCAGTTCTTC. Translated, it gives CASRNGGSYNEQFF.

This clone has just a few counts. This chain joins TRBV27 and TRBJ2-5; either TRBD1 or TRBD2 may supply D (6 bases each). The germline V and J ends were trimmed by 5 bases and 5 bases, with 21 bases remaining between them. The CDR3 runs to 16 residues. Germline V gene data show CDR1 as MNHEY and CDR2 as SMNVEV (reference sequence). CDR3 in amino acids: CASSPPTGRRPETQYF. Written as DNA, the CDR3 is TGTGCCAGCAGTCCCCCAACAGGGAGGCGGCCGGAGACCCAGTACTTC.

The V and J genes are TRBV6-5 and TRBJ1-1; 7 nucleotides align to TRBD1. Germline CDR1 reads MNHEY; CDR2 reads SVGAGI. CDR3 length: 12 residues. Trimming removed 2 bases from V and 8 bases from J; junction bases left unmatched: 2. The CDR3 sequence is CASSYRGQEAFF. In DNA, the CDR3 is TGTGCCAGCAGTTACCGGGGACAGGAAGCTTTCTTT.

This chain uses TRBV7-6 with TRBJ2-1, with 7 bases aligning to TRBD2. V lost 1 base and J lost 5; bases outside the gene matches: 2. Germline V gives CDR1 SGHVS, CDR2 FNYEAQ. There are 14 residues in the CDR3. CDR3 sequence (DNA): TGTGCCAGCAGCTTAGTTGCGGGAGACAATGAGCAGTTCTTC. Amino acids: CASSLVAGDNEQFF.

The CDR3 loop reads CASSQEGAPDTQYF. The DNA for the CDR3 is TGTGCCAGCAGCCAAGAGGGGGCCCCAGATACGCAGTATTTT. The genes are TRBV14 and TRBJ2-3; possibly TRBD1 for D (6 bases). Germline values: CDR1 SGHDN, CDR2 FVKESK. With 0 bases removed from V and 4 bases from J, the gap between germline ends came to 8 bases. CDR3 length: 14 amino acids.

The sample holds one count of this clone. The chain joins TRBV7-3 to TRBJ2-5; no definite D call. Germline lookup yields CDR1 SGHTA and CDR2 FQGTGA. The CDR3 contains 15 residues. Trimming left V 4 bases short and J 2 bases short, with 14 bases between. The CDR3 region is CASSSRPDRQETQYF. The CDR3 DNA reads as TGTGCCAGCAGCTCCCGACCAGACCGACAAGAGACCCAGTACTTC.

The J gene is TRBJ2-7, the V gene TRBV2; 7 bases map to TRBD1. Germline V CDR1 and CDR2: SNHLY, FYNNEI. The V and J ends lost 7 bases and 2 bases, in that order; junction bases with no gene match: 11. This CDR3 region has 15 residues. Here the CDR3 DNA reads TGTGCCAGCAATGTCCGGGACAGCACAACCTACGAGCAGTACTTC. Protein sequence: CASNVRDSTTYEQYF.

This clone was recorded a few times. The V and J genes are TRBV4-1 and TRBJ2-5; the D gene is possibly TRBD1 (6 bases). Trimming stripped 1 base from V and 0 bases from J, with 18 bases between. CDR1 is MGHRA, CDR2 YSYEKL, per germline. CDR3 length: 18 amino acids. The CDR3 protein is CASSQGFLLGADQETQYF. DNA for the CDR3: TGCGCCAGCAGCCAAGGGTTCTTGTTGGGGGCCGACCAAGAGACCCAGTACTTC.